These 2 T cell receptor beta chains were sequenced from one sample in a study of T cell responses to AZD1222 COVID-19 vaccine. TCRdb's copy holds only in-frame clones and misses some; the assay was immunoSEQ multiplex PCR. The table includes under 130,000 clones, roughly nine tenths detected once. The input for sequencing was peripheral blood, taken on day 0 of AZD1222 vaccination. These receptor sequences come from an adult in good health.

The V call is TRBV5-6, the J call TRBJ2-7; TRBD1 is a possible D gene (5 bases). The CDR3 extends over 13 amino acids. Germline CDR1 SGHDT, CDR2 YYEEEE. The ends were cut back, 0 bases at V and 5 bases at J, with 9 bases in the middle. The CDR3 DNA reads as TGTGCCAGCAGCTTGGGTCTGGGGCACGAGCAGTACTTC. Translated: CASSLGLGHEQYF.

This clone occurred a few times. This chain connects TRBV11-2 to TRBJ1-5; TRBD1 agrees at 8 bases. Germline V CDR1 and CDR2: SGHAT, FQNNGV. This CDR3 has 15 residues. V lost 5 bases to trimming and J lost 1 base; unmatched junction nucleotides: 4. This CDR3 reads CASSRTGRSNQPQHF. The CDR3 nucleotides read TGTGCCAGCAGCCGGACAGGGAGGAGCAATCAGCCCCAGCATTTT. Full variable domain (missing parts from reference TRBV11-2 and TRBJ1-5): EAGVAQSPRYKIIEKRQSVAFWCNPISGHATLYWYQQILGQGPKLLIQFQNNGVVDDSQLPKDRFSAERLKGVDSTLKIQPAKLEDSAVYLCASSRTGRSNQPQHFGDGTRLSIL.